This TCR beta chain was recovered during a study of T cell responses to AZD1222 COVID-19 vaccine. Study-wide points: Clonal diversity was possibly underestimated, and the donors were mostly white British, with more females. Seropositive AZD1222 recipients at baseline numbered only five or six. Repertoires were sampled only after the peak T cell response. Distributed over spike, vaccine-associated CD4 TCRs predominated at 160-218 and 743-854.

Points on this clone: The antigen remains unidentified.

CDR3 length: 13 residues. Trimming cost V 7 bases and J 0 bases, with 9 bases left between them. The germline CDR1 and CDR2 sequences are SNHLY and FYNNEI. TCRdb keeps only in-frame clones here, not all; method: immunoSEQ multiplex PCR. The sample holds over 150,000 clones, around 90% seen once. J is TRBJ1-1 and V is TRBV2; D is undetermined. The TCR was taken from an adult in good health. Sequencing was performed on peripheral blood, taken on day 0 of AZD1222 vaccination. The CDR3 here is CASTVEMNTEAFF. The CDR3, as DNA: TGTGCCAGCACCGTGGAGATGAACACTGAAGCTTTCTTT.